This record looks at one T cell receptor (beta chain) sequence and its context. Its specific antigen is unknown. No base-level quality is on record; no much larger clone is a single base apart. The library was made by PCR. The sample was run on an Illumina HiSeq 2500. To normalize quantification of the TCRbeta repertoire, the TCR libraries were built with molecular barcoding that relied on unique molecular identifiers. The public reads were run again by TCRdb, first through fastp at Q25 and then through MiXCR, and only productive beta chains were kept. When rows share a CDR3 protein, they turn into one entry using the most common DNA and genes. The sample contains about 500,000 distinct CDR3 sequences, less than 35% of them found a single time. 2% to 2.5% of the sample is held by the ten biggest clonotypes. Deletion took 3 bases off V and 5 bases off J, with a span of 22 bases between the germline ends. There are 17 amino acids in the CDR3, from cysteine to phenylalanine inclusive. CDR3 DNA is the only sequence kept; it has 51 bases, read in frame from the first base. The germline V gene gives CDR1 as SGHTA and CDR2 as FQGNSA.

These data come from a study of T-cell reconstitution after alpha-beta-depleted transplantation in children listed by TCRdb under 2016. General notes on the study: T-cell immune reconstitution after TCRalphabeta/CD19-depleted allogeneic hematopoietic cell transplantation in children was quantitatively tracked in the study by means of TCR repertoire profiling.

The chain links TRBV7-2 with TRBJ1-1; possibly the D gene is TRBD1, per 5 matching bases. The sequence was obtained from a human donor who donated a stem cell graft to a child with aplastic anemia. Sequenced material: PBMCs from the stem cell graft donor, taken from the stem cell graft. The CDR3 in this case is CASSFLPGQGRDTEAFF. The bases are TGTGCCAGCAGCTTCCTGCCGGGGCAGGGTAGGGATACTGAAGCTTTCTTT.